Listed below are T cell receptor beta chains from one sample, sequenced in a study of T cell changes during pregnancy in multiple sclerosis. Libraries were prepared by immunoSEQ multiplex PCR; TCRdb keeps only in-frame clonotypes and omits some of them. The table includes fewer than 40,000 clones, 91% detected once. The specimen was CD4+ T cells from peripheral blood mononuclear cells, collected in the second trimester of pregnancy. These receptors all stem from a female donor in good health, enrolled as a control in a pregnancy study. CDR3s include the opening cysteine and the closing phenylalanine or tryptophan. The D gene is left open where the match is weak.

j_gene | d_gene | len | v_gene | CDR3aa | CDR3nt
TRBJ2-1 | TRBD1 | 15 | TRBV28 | CASSPPGTGGYEQFF | TGTGCCAGCAGTCCCCCAGGGACAGGGGGCTATGAGCAGTTCTTC
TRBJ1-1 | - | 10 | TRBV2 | CASSLYEAFF | TGTGCCAGCAGCCTCTATGAAGCTTTCTTT
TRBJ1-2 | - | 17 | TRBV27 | CASSLRTGFLGNYGYTF | TGTGCCAGCAGCCTTAGAACAGGGTTCCTCGGGAACTATGGCTACACCTTC
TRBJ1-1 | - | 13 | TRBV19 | CASSLRVNTEAFF | TGTGCCAGTAGTCTACGGGTGAACACTGAAGCTTTCTTT
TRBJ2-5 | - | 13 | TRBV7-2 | CASSSTVQETQYF | TGTGCCAGCAGCTCGACAGTGCAAGAGACCCAGTACTTC
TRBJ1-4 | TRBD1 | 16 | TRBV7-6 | CASSPRPGQSNEKLFF | TGTGCCAGCAGCCCTAGACCGGGACAGTCTAATGAAAAACTGTTTTTT
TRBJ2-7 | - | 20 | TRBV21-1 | CASSKGGPGRGQSGIYEQYF | TGTGCCAGCAGCAAAGGGGGGCCGGGACGGGGCCAGTCGGGGATCTACGAGCAGTACTTC
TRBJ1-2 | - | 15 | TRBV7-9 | CASSLGAGTNYGYTF | TGTGCCAGCAGCTTAGGGGCAGGGACTAACTATGGCTACACCTTC
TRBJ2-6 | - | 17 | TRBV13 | CASSPVQGGAGANVLTF | TGTGCCAGCAGCCCAGTTCAGGGGGGTGCTGGGGCCAACGTCCTGACTTTC
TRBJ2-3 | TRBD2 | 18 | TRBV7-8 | CASSLSLGLETWADTQYF | TGTGCCAGCAGCTTATCACTGGGACTAGAGACCTGGGCAGATACGCAGTATTTT
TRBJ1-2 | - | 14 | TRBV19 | CASAYDGGAIYYTF | TGTGCCAGCGCGTATGATGGGGGCGCCATATACTACACCTTC
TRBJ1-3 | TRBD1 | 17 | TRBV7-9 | CASSDIRDRDSGNTIYF | TGTGCCAGCAGCGACATCCGGGACAGGGACTCTGGAAACACCATATATTTT